Shown below are 2 T cell receptor beta chains from a single sample sequenced in a study of human T cells and chemical hapten exposure. TCRdb used MiXCR to reprocess the RACE reads, holding one entry per CDR3 protein. The sample has around 300,000 distinct CDR3 sequences; approximately 5% are singletons. The time point was: pre-sensitization, week 0. Treatment: therapeutic diphenylcyclopropenone sensitization with weekly scalp DPC. The material sequenced was whole blood, taken in connection with sensitization to the hapten diphenylcyclopropenone (DPC). The receptors stem from a woman aged 18-29 years with alopecia areata. Some clones in this sample may be carry-over from other donors' samples.

This clonotype was observed a few times. The genes are TRBV20-1 and TRBJ2-4, with D hard to call. Germline values: CDR1 DFQATT, CDR2 SNEGSKA (reference sequence). The CDR3 covers 10 residues. Trimming removed 2 bases at V and 8 bases at J, with 4 bases between. The CDR3 spells CSARLDIQYF. In nucleotides, the CDR3 is TGCAGTGCTAGATTGGACATTCAGTACTTC.

In nucleotides, the CDR3 is TGTGCCAGCAGCCCGAGGACAGGGTTTGGCGGCTACACCTTC. The encoded protein is CASSPRTGFGGYTF. The rearrangement links TRBV7-9 to TRBJ1-2, with 8 bases aligning to TRBD1. This CDR3 spans 14 amino acids. Germline CDR1 SEHNR, CDR2 FQNEAQ (reference sequence). V shed 5 bases, J shed 8 bases, and the junction held 10 bases outside the gene matches.